A single TCR beta chain is shown here with its context. The antigen this receptor binds is unknown. No much larger clonotype is one base removed from it; base qualities were not supplied. The germline V gene encodes CDR1 SGHVS and CDR2 FNYEAQ. The V and J ends are trimmed by 2 bases and 0 bases, leaving 13 bases between them. The CDR3 has 16 amino acids, counting the end cysteine and phenylalanine. Only CDR3 DNA remains: 48 bases, in frame from the first base. This entry is derived from a study of T cell responses to AZD1222 COVID-19 vaccine (dated by TCRdb to the early 2020s). A note on the overall study: A total of around 240 trial participants underwent TCR sequencing, of whom around 210 had received two doses of AZD1222 and about 25 had received two doses of the MenACWY control vaccine. Enrollment into the trials was organized by age into subgroups of 18-55, 56-69 and 70-plus years, and those subgroups contained roughly 140, 27 and 60 TCR-sequenced participants, respectively. Overall study results and their limits: Reportedly, close to half of the unique spike-specific TCRs recognized epitopes lying outside the regions that are mutated in the B.1.351 and B.1.1.7 variants. Because no samples from the day 14 peak response were available, repertoires could be characterized only after the peak T cell response. Spike-specific TCR breadth and depth rose significantly after two AZD1222 doses compared with day 0 and with MenACWY recipients. The 56-69-year group was small, and its depth increase did not reach significance, likely because of low power. Participants were mostly white British, with more females than males. The authors suggested clonal diversity may have been underestimated. CD4 TCRs associated with the vaccine covered the entire spike protein, and the dominant responses were in regions 160-218 and 743-854. Only six AZD1222 recipients were SARS-CoV-2 seropositive at baseline, limiting conclusions about previously exposed vaccinees.

Per the publication, the time point label means: about 28 days (+/-7) after the second vaccine dose. Because spike-specific TCR depth and breadth did not differ between the two schedules, AZD1222 recipients who got a second dose at roughly 4 weeks were pooled with those who got a second dose at roughly 12 weeks. The vaccinee samples were drawn from two UK trials, COV001 and COV002, one of which was a single-blind randomized controlled phase 2/3 trial testing AZD1222 (ChAdOx1 nCoV-19) in healthy adults. For TCRbeta chain sequencing, PBMC samples from trial participants were taken at day 0 and at day 28 after the second dose. The CDR3 regions of human TCRbeta chains were subjected to immunosequencing. The paper's processing steps were these. TCRs in the repertoires were compared against a reference library of SARS-CoV-2-specific TCRs that had been generated with the MIRA antigen-specificity platform. Breadth was defined as the fraction of unique TCRs that were SARS-CoV-2-associated, and depth was defined as the fraction of total T cells that were SARS-CoV-2-associated. Using the MIRA data, every spike-specific TCR was mapped to the spike region that the TCR reacted to and assigned to either a CD4 or a CD8 class. Log10-transformed breadth and depth values were compared by one-way ANOVA with Sidak's multiple comparisons tests. TCRdb took over this immuneACCESS table, retaining in-frame rearrangements with V and J assigned. Such tables are incomplete; in checked studies, under half of the missing clones stem from an unresolved V gene, and the remainder is unexplained. The DNA gave D and trimming, while V, J and clone size come from that table. The sample table lists 25,000 or so clones, roughly 90% of them with a count of one. The top ten constitute approximately 8% of the sample.

The sequences come from peripheral blood, collected 28 days after the second AZD1222 dose. This chain is built from TRBV7-6 and TRBJ2-5; the D gene cannot be named for sure. The source of this sequence is an adult who received the AZD1222 COVID-19 vaccine. CDR3 reads: CASSLMQALYQETQYF. The DNA is as follows: TGTGCCAGCAGCTTAATGCAGGCTCTGTACCAAGAGACCCAGTACTTC.